This TCR beta chain came from a study of T cells in Graves' hyperthyroidism and ophthalmopathy. CDR3 length equals 16 residues. The germline gives CDR1 MGHRA, CDR2 YSYEKL. V shed 0 bases, J shed 7 bases, and the junction held 8 bases outside the gene matches. The investigators amplified TCR beta CDR3 regions from RNA transcripts. Carried out on the TCR CDR3, a first-round RT-PCR used the HTBI primer set. TCRdb redid the calling of the multiplex PCR reads with MiXCR, one entry per CDR3 protein. The table has approximately 400,000 distinct CDR3 sequences, about 18% seen once. This clonotype was seen a handful of times.

This clonotype originated in a woman aged 18-29 years with Graves' hyperthyroidism. J is TRBJ2-2 and V is TRBV4-1, with TRBD2 matching 7 bases. Sequencing used blood. The CDR3 here is CASSQDRAGENGELFF. CDR3 sequence (DNA): TGCGCCAGCAGCCAAGATCGTGCGGGGGAGAACGGGGAGCTGTTTTTT.